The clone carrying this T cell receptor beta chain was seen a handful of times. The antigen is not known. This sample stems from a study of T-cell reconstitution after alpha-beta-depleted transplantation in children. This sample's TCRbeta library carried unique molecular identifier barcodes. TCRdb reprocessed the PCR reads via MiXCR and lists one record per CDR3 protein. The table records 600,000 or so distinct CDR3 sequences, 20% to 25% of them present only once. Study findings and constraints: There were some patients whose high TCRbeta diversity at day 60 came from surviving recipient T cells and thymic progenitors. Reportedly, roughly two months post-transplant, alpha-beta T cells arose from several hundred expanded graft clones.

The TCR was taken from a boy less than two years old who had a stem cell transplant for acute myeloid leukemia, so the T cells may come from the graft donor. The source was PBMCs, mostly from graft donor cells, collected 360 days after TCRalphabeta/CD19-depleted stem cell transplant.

The CDR3 bases are TGTGCCAGCAGATCAGCCGGGACAGGAATACAGCCCCAGCATTTT. It codes for CASRSAGTGIQPQHF. The J gene is TRBJ1-5, the V gene TRBV12-3 or TRBV12-4, with 8 bases identical to TRBD1. CDR3 size: 15 residues. V dropped 6 bases and J dropped 7; count of bases not matched to a gene: 11.